A selection of T cell receptor beta chains follows, all from one sample in a study of Graves' ophthalmopathy and Graves' hyperthyroidism. Each CDR3 protein gets one entry after TCRdb re-called the multiplex PCR reads with MiXCR. The sample holds approximately 700,000 distinct CDR3 sequences, approximately 40% seen once. The sequencing input was peripheral blood. Source of these receptors: an adult man with Graves' ophthalmopathy. Each CDR3 is given with its conserved first and last residue. The D gene is left open where the match is weak.

J | V | D | CDR3
TRBJ2-2 | TRBV15 | TRBD2 | CASSVASGSNTGELFF
TRBJ1-6 | TRBV7-9 | NA | CASSSESSPLHF
TRBJ1-4 | TRBV3-1 | NA | CASSQGGGHEKLFF
TRBJ2-7 | TRBV10-3 | TRBD1 | CAISVGTGFYEQYF
TRBJ2-7 | TRBV6-4 | NA | CASSYAGGDPYEQYF
TRBJ2-2 | TRBV11-2 | NA | CASSPLANTGELFF
TRBJ2-7 | TRBV20-1 | TRBD1 | CSALRTQGVSSYEQYF
TRBJ1-5 | TRBV6-1 | NA | CASSARGGQPQHF
TRBJ1-1 | TRBV7-2 | NA | CASSLGQMVDTEAFF
NA | TRBV10-2 | TRBD2 | CASSRAGVYNEQFF
TRBJ2-7 | TRBV15 | NA | CATSRGLSYEQYF
TRBJ1-5 | TRBV9 | TRBD1 | CASSAGDSKAYQPQHF
TRBJ2-2 | TRBV25-1 | TRBD1 | CASSPWTGANTGELFF
TRBJ1-4 | TRBV29-1 | NA | CSVQRGGGNEKLFF
TRBJ2-7 | TRBV2 | TRBD1 | CASTSGQGWTYEQYF
TRBJ2-7 | TRBV9 | TRBD1 | CASSSLGTGNYEQYF
TRBJ2-6 | TRBV15 | NA | CATSRDVSGLTGANVLTF
TRBJ2-6 | TRBV14 | NA | CASSYLLSGANVLTF
TRBJ2-7 | TRBV10-3 | NA | CAISESTYEQYF
TRBJ2-7 | TRBV10-3 | NA | CASSYEGGTYYEQYF
TRBJ2-7 | TRBV7-2 | TRBD2 | CASSGTSGSPYEQYF
TRBJ2-7 | TRBV2 | NA | CASSEVGYEQYF
TRBJ2-7 | TRBV5-4 | TRBD1 | CASSSIGQGHYEQYF
TRBJ2-5 | TRBV2 | NA | CASSPDPGMETQYF
TRBJ2-7 | TRBV5-8 | NA | CASSRDPSYEQYF
TRBJ2-5 | TRBV20-1 | NA | CSAREARGYQETQYF
TRBJ2-7 | TRBV20-1 | NA | CSASGRSTYEQYF
TRBJ2-5 | TRBV24-1 | TRBD2 | CATSDGGAGNQETQYF
TRBJ2-5 | TRBV7-2 | NA | CASSPSDTRESQYF
TRBJ1-2 | TRBV15 | TRBD1 | CATSRAVTGGGRGYTF
TRBJ2-2 | TRBV11-1 | TRBD1 | CASRNTGGTGELFF
TRBJ2-3 | TRBV11-2 | NA | CASSLRYTQYF
TRBJ1-4 | TRBV29-1 | TRBD1 | CSVEEGGQREKLFF
TRBJ1-2 | TRBV29-1 | TRBD1 | CSVGTVDTYGYTF
TRBJ2-2 | TRBV7-9 | NA | CASSQDRRGPRTGELFF
TRBJ2-7 | TRBV11-2 | TRBD1 | CASSRTGGRREQYF
TRBJ1-1 | TRBV2 | TRBD1 | CAIQGARNTEAFF
TRBJ1-6 | TRBV7-8 | NA | CASSQDQGRGNSPLHF
TRBJ1-4 | TRBV25-1 | NA | CASSEAPGVYEKLFF
TRBJ1-2 | TRBV25-1 | TRBD1 | CASSHSGTGWYGYTF
TRBJ2-7 | TRBV20-1 | NA | CSAQGQNYEQYF
TRBJ2-7 | TRBV10-3 | TRBD2 | CAISEGTSEDEQYF
TRBJ2-5 | TRBV20-1 | TRBD2 | CSARVPSGGSQETQYF
TRBJ1-2 | TRBV11-2 | NA | CASSSIGSIRGDGYTF
TRBJ2-7 | TRBV7-6 | NA | CASSQDFGVYEQYF
TRBJ1-1 | TRBV7-9 | NA | CASGLPLSASTEAFF
TRBJ1-2 | TRBV15 | TRBD1 | CATSRGGTVGYTF
TRBJ1-1 | TRBV15 | NA | CATSRDTKGTEAFF
TRBJ2-3 | TRBV10-3 | NA | CAISESKFRDTQYF
TRBJ2-2 | TRBV29-1 | NA | CSVWALNTGELFF
TRBJ2-5 | TRBV29-1 | TRBD1 | CSGAGGQETQYF
TRBJ2-7 | TRBV20-1 | NA | CSARSGSEPYEQYF
TRBJ1-5 | TRBV9 | NA | CASSVLGERGQPQHF
TRBJ1-1 | TRBV25-1 | NA | CASSPKQGQKVEAFF
TRBJ1-1 | TRBV10-3 | TRBD1 | CASTRQGNTEAFF
TRBJ2-5 | TRBV12-3/TRBV12-4 | NA | CASVEGSVLYQETQYF
TRBJ1-5 | TRBV29-1 | NA | CSVAWTVNQPQHF
TRBJ2-5 | TRBV7-9 | TRBD2 | CASSPGGLAEQETQYF
TRBJ1-6 | TRBV2 | NA | CASSPSRGTGSPLHF